These T cell receptor beta chains were read from a single sample in a study of T-cell memory formation after mild COVID-19. TCRdb recomputed calls from the 5' RACE reads with MiXCR, one row per CDR3 protein. Among around 300,000 distinct CDR3 sequences listed, 8% to 9% were seen once. Material: PBMCs or a T cell subset sorted from them (not recorded which). These receptor sequences come from a man aged 18 to 29 who had mild COVID-19 (a few samples of this study predate the infection). Cell type and time point are not known. CDR3s include the opening cysteine and the closing phenylalanine or tryptophan. Fields, in order: J gene, V gene, clone size, D gene, CDR3 protein, CDR3 DNA. The D gene is left open where the match is weak. Rows give clone size only sometimes, using once, few, many, or a class for an expanded clone.

TRBJ1-3	TRBV27	-	-	CASSSPMSGNTIYF	TGTGCCAGCAGTTCTCCTATGTCGGGAAACACCATATATTTT
TRBJ1-4	TRBV9	few	-	CASSTGRNFATNEKLFF	TGTGCCAGCAGCACCGGACGGAACTTTGCAACTAATGAAAAACTGTTTTTT
TRBJ2-1	TRBV4-2	-	TRBD2	CASSQDPTGGGINEQFF	TGTGCCAGCAGCCAAGACCCCACGGGGGGAGGTATAAATGAGCAGTTCTTC
TRBJ2-7	TRBV7-3	-	TRBD2	CASSPTSGGVREQYF	TGTGCCAGCAGCCCGACTAGCGGGGGGGTACGCGAGCAGTACTTC
TRBJ1-5	TRBV5-1	few	-	CASRVFPDQPQHF	TGCGCCAGCAGAGTTTTCCCCGATCAGCCCCAGCATTTT
TRBJ1-3	TRBV29-1	few	-	CSVVEGNGNTIYF	TGCAGCGTTGTAGAAGGGAATGGAAACACCATATATTTT
TRBJ1-1	TRBV5-6	-	-	CASSLQHEAFF	TGTGCCAGCAGCTTGCAACATGAAGCTTTCTTT
TRBJ2-3	TRBV10-3	-	-	CAISDSGGPTDTQYF	TGTGCCATCAGTGACTCCGGGGGGCCCACAGATACGCAGTATTTT
TRBJ2-1	TRBV5-1	few	-	CASSLESPYNEQFF	TGCGCCAGCAGCTTGGAAAGTCCCTACAATGAGCAGTTCTTC
TRBJ2-5	TRBV7-9	-	TRBD2	CASSEPQRGQETQYF	TGTGCCAGCAGCGAACCCCAGCGGGGACAAGAGACCCAGTACTTC
TRBJ2-3	TRBV7-2	-	-	CASSFSRGDTQYF	TGTGCCAGCAGCTTCTCTAGAGGAGATACGCAGTATTTT
TRBJ2-7	TRBV25-1	-	TRBD1	CASSEAGQGARDEQYF	TGTGCCAGCAGTGAAGCGGGACAGGGGGCGCGGGACGAGCAGTACTTC
TRBJ2-6	TRBV5-1	few	TRBD1	CASYPPGQASGANVLTF	TGCGCCAGCTACCCCCCGGGACAGGCATCTGGGGCCAACGTCCTGACTTTC
TRBJ1-2	TRBV20-1	few	-	CSAAGYGYTF	TGCAGTGCTGCGGGCTATGGCTACACCTTC
TRBJ2-3	TRBV5-1	many	-	CASSLSGQGVDTQYF	TGCGCCAGCAGCTTGTCAGGGCAGGGTGTGGATACGCAGTATTTT
TRBJ1-5	TRBV7-2	-	-	CASSFATNNQPQHF	TGTGCCAGCAGCTTCGCCACTAACAATCAGCCCCAGCATTTT
TRBJ2-7	TRBV18	-	TRBD1	CASANPTGGHEQYF	TGTGCCAGCGCGAACCCCACAGGGGGCCACGAGCAGTACTTC
TRBJ2-1	TRBV25-1	-	-	CASSGGSGGNEQFF	TGTGCCAGCAGTGGGGGATCTGGGGGGAATGAGCAGTTCTTC
TRBJ1-2	TRBV5-1	many	-	CASSQGTVVGYTF	TGCGCCAGCAGCCAAGGGACGGTAGTTGGCTACACCTTC
TRBJ2-1	TRBV5-1	-	-	CASGTGPGENNEQFF	TGCGCCAGCGGAACAGGGCCAGGGGAGAACAATGAGCAGTTCTTC
TRBJ2-3	TRBV6-5	many	TRBD2	CASSDPGLGTDTQYF	TGTGCCAGCAGTGACCCGGGACTAGGCACAGATACGCAGTATTTT
TRBJ2-3	TRBV20-1	-	TRBD2	CSASLAGGGTQYF	TGCAGTGCTAGCCTAGCGGGGGGTGGTACGCAGTATTTT
TRBJ1-3	TRBV5-1	many	TRBD1	CASSLGTGGNTIYF	TGCGCCAGCAGCTTGGGGACAGGAGGAAACACCATATATTTT
TRBJ2-2	TRBV7-2	few	TRBD1	CASSSTGGTNTGELFF	TGTGCCAGCAGCTCCACAGGGGGAACGAACACCGGGGAGCTGTTTTTT
TRBJ2-2	TRBV7-8	few	-	CASSLNGPVLTGELFF	TGTGCCAGCAGCTTAAACGGCCCCGTCCTGACCGGGGAGCTGTTTTTT